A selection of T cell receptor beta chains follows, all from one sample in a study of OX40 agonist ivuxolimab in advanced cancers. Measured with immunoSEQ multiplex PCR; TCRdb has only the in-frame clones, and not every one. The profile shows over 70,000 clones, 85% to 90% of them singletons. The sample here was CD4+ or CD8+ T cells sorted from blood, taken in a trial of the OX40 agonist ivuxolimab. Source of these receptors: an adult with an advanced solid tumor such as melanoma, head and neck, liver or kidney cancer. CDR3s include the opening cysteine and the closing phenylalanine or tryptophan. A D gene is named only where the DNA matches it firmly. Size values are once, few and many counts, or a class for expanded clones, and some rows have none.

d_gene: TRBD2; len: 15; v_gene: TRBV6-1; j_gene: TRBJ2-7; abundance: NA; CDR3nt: TGTGCCAGCAGTAAAATAGCGGGGGCGCGCTACGAGCAGTACTTC; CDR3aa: CASSKIAGARYEQYF
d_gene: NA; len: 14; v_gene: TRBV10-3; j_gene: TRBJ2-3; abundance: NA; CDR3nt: TGTGCCATCAGCGATCGGGACAGCACAGATACGCAGTATTTT; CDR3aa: CAISDRDSTDTQYF
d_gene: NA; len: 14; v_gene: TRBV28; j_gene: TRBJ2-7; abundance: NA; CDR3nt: TGTGCCAGCAGTACTGGGACGGGTGGATACGAGCAGTACTTC; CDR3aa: CASSTGTGGYEQYF
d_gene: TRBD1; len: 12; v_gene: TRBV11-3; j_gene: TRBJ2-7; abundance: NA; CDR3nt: TGTGCCAGCAGCAGAGACAGGGACGAGCAGTACTTC; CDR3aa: CASSRDRDEQYF
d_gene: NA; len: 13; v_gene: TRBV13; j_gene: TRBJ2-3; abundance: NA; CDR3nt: TGTGCCAGCAGCCAGGTGACGGGTGGGGCGCAGTATTTT; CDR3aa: CASSQVTGGAQYF
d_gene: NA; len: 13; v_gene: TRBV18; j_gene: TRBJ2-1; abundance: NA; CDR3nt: TGTGCCAGCTCACCATCTCAGGGGACAGAGCAGTTCTTC; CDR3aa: CASSPSQGTEQFF
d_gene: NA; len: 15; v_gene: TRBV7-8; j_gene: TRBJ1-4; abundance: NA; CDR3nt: TGTGCCAGCAGCCTCTGGACGTCCCTTAATGAAAAACTGTTTTTT; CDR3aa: CASSLWTSLNEKLFF
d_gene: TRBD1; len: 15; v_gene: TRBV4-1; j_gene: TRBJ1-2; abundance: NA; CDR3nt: TGCGCCAGCAGCCATGATAACAGGGGTGGCTATGGCTACACCTTC; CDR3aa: CASSHDNRGGYGYTF
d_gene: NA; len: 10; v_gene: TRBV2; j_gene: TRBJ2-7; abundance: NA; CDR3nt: TGTGCCACCCGGGGGTCTGAGTTGAACTTC; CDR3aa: CATRGSELNF
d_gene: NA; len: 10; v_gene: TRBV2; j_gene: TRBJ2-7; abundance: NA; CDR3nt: TGTGCCAGCAGTGTCTACGAGCAGTACTTC; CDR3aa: CASSVYEQYF
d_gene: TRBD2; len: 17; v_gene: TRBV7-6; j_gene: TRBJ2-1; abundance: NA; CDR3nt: TGTGCCAGCACCCCACTAGCGGGGCCTCCCTCCTACAATGAGCAGTTCTTC; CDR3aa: CASTPLAGPPSYNEQFF
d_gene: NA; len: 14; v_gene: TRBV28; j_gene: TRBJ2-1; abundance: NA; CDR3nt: TGTGCCAGCACCCTTATCGACTCCTACAATGAGCAGTTCTTC; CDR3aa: CASTLIDSYNEQFF
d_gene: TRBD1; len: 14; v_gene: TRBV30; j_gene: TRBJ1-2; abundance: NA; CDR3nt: TGTGCCTGGAGTCCATCGACAGGGGTCTATGGCTACACCTTC; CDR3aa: CAWSPSTGVYGYTF
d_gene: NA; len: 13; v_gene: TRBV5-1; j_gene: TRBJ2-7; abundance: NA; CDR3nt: TGCGCCACTCGTTCCCAGCTTACCTACGAGCAGTACTTC; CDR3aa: CATRSQLTYEQYF
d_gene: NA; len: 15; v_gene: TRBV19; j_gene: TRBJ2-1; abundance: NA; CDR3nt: TGTGCCAGTAGTCCCTCGACCAGGGGGGACAATGAGCAGTTCTTC; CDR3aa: CASSPSTRGDNEQFF
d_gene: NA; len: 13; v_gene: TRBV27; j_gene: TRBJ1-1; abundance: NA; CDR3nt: TGCGTTCCATGGGGGCTACCGAACACTGAAGCTTTCTTT; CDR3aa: CVPWGLPNTEAFF
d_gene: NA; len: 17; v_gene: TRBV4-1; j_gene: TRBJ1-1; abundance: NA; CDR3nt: TGCGCCAGCAGCCAAAGACCGAGGGGTAGAATGAACACTGAAGCTTTCTTT; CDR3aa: CASSQRPRGRMNTEAFF
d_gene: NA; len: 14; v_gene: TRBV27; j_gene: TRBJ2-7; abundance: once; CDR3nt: TGTGCCAGCAGTTTAAGGGATTCGTTCGGCGAGCAGTACTTC; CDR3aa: CASSLRDSFGEQYF
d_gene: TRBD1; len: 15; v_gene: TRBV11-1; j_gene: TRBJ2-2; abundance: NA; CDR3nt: TGTGCCAGCAGCTTGGACAGGGAGAACACCGGGGAGCTGTTTTTT; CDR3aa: CASSLDRENTGELFF
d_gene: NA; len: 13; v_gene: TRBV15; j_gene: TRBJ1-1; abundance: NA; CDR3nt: TGTGCCACCAGCACGACAGATAACACTGAAGCTTTCTTT; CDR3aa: CATSTTDNTEAFF
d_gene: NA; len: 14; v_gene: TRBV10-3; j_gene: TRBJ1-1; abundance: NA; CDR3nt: TGTGCCATCAATAGGGACGGGATGAACACTGAAGCTTTCTTT; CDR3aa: CAINRDGMNTEAFF
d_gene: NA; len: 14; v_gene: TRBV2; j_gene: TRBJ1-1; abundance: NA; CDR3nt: TGTGCCAGCAGTGACCACAGGGAATACACTGAAGCTTTCTTT; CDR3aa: CASSDHREYTEAFF
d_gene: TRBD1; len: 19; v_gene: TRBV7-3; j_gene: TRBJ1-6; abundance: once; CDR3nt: TGTGCCAGCAGCCCACAGGGGTTGTGTTTAATTTCGTATAATTCACCCCTCCACTTT; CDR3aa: CASSPQGLCLISYNSPLHF
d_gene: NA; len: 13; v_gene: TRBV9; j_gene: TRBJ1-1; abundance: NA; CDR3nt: TGTGCCAGCAGCGTAGAAGGGACGCATGAAGCTTTCTTT; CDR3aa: CASSVEGTHEAFF
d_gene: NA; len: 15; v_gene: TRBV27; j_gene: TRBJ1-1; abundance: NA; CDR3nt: TGTGCCAGCAGTTTTGGGATCAGAGCGAACACTGAAGCTTTCTTT; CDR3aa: CASSFGIRANTEAFF
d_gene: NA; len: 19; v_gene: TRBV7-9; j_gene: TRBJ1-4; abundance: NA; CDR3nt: TGTGCCAGCAGCTTACCTAGCTTACCTCATGAGGCAACTAATGAAAAACTGTTTTTT; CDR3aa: CASSLPSLPHEATNEKLFF
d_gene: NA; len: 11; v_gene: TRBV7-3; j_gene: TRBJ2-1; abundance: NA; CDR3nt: TGTGCCAGCAGTCTGGGTCATGAGCAGTTCTTC; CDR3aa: CASSLGHEQFF
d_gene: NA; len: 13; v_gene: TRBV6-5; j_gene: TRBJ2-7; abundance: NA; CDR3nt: TGTGCCAGCAAGGACACGGGATTCTACGAGCAGTACTTC; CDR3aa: CASKDTGFYEQYF
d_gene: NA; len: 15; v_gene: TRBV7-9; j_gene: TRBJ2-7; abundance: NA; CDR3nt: TGTGCCAGCAGCCCGGACTACCGCCTCCCCTACGAGCAGTACTTC; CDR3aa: CASSPDYRLPYEQYF